This T cell receptor (beta chain) is from a study of blood T cells in healthy people across ages. Then a second PCR, running roughly 7 to 12 cycles, was carried out with a sample-barcoded 5' primer and a J-beta primer mix. TCRdb redid the calling of the 5' RACE reads with MiXCR, one entry per CDR3 protein. This sample yields roughly 550,000 distinct CDR3 sequences, of which 24% are seen a single time; 8.5% to 9.5% belongs to the top ten. This CDR3 contains 12 residues. The V and J ends lost 3 bases and 9 bases respectively, with 6 bases between them. CDR1 and CDR2 (germline): SGHTA, FQGNSA. This clonotype was counted a few times. These data were also reused for a study on T cells of mothers and their children. That study reports: Second-PCR primer M1S introduced sample barcodes and 2-4 random nucleotides. For related and unrelated pairs alike, thymic selection shapes TCR recombination output similarly. Not a single persistent microchimeric T cell clone was detected.

J is TRBJ1-6 and V is TRBV7-2; D is ambiguous. The TCR was taken from a boy aged 5 to 17 in good health. The sample comprised blood. The DNA of the CDR3 is TGTGCCAGCAGCTTTTTCGCTTCACCCCTCCACTTT. It codes for CASSFFASPLHF.